The rows below give T cell receptor beta chains drawn from one sample of a study of blood T cells in healthy people across ages. TCRdb independently ran MiXCR on the 5' RACE reads; one entry per CDR3 protein. The sample records over 500,000 distinct CDR3 sequences, under 65% being singletons. Source material: blood. The receptor source for this set is a woman of 80 years or more in good health. Each CDR3 is given with its conserved first and last residue. A D gene is named only where the DNA matches it firmly. Size is stated for part of the rows, as once, few or many counts, or as a class when the clone is expanded.

D gene,V gene,J gene,clone size,CDR3 DNA,CDR3 protein
.,TRBV27,TRBJ2-5,.,TGTGCCAGCAGTTTAGACGAGTCCTCCATAAGGATGGCCCAGTACTTC,CASSLDESSIRMAQYF
TRBD1,TRBV13,TRBJ1-1,.,TGTGCCAGCAGCTTAGGACTGCCACGGACAGGGCGAAACACTGAAGCTTTCTTT,CASSLGLPRTGRNTEAFF
TRBD2,TRBV15,TRBJ2-3,.,TGTGCCACCAGAAAGGGGCTAGCGGTCTACACAGATACGCAGTATTTT,CATRKGLAVYTDTQYF
.,TRBV5-1,TRBJ2-1,.,TGCGCCAGCAGCCCAAGGCCCAGGGCAGGCAATGAGCAGTTCTTC,CASSPRPRAGNEQFF
.,TRBV25-1,TRBJ2-1,few,TGTGCCAGCAGTGAATCCGGGAATTTTAATGAGCAGTTCTTC,CASSESGNFNEQFF
.,TRBV2,TRBJ2-3,.,TGTGCCAGCAGTGAAGGGGGACGGACCTCTGGCACAGATACGCAGTATTTT,CASSEGGRTSGTDTQYF
TRBD1,TRBV2,TRBJ2-5,many,TGTGCCAGCAGCGGATCGACAGGGGTAGAGACCCAGTACTTC,CASSGSTGVETQYF
TRBD2,TRBV6-2/TRBV6-3,TRBJ2-7,.,TGTGCCAGCAGTTATCGGTCAGGGAATGAGAAGCGGGGCGAGCAGTACTTC,CASSYRSGNEKRGEQYF
TRBD1,TRBV12-3/TRBV12-4,TRBJ1-5,.,TGTGCCAGCAGTCCGACAGGGGACGGCAATCAGCCCCAGCATTTT,CASSPTGDGNQPQHF
TRBD2,TRBV7-8,TRBJ2-7,.,TGTGCCAGCAGCTTAGGATTGGGGCGGGGGGGCTTTGTTAGCGAGCAGTACTTC,CASSLGLGRGGFVSEQYF
TRBD1,TRBV6-5,TRBJ2-5,few,TGTGCCAGCAGCAATTCAGGGGGAGAGCAGTACTTC,CASSNSGGEQYF
.,TRBV20-1,TRBJ2-7,.,TGCAGTGTTCTAGTAGACGGATCGACCTACGAGCAGTACTTC,CSVLVDGSTYEQYF
TRBD1,TRBV7-2,TRBJ2-5,.,TGTGCCAGCAGCTCCCAGACAGGGGGTCGGGAGACCCAGTACTTC,CASSSQTGGRETQYF
.,TRBV12-3/TRBV12-4,TRBJ2-2,.,TGTGCCGGCAGTTTGACTGGGACTCCGAACACCGGGGAGCTGTTTTTT,CAGSLTGTPNTGELFF
.,TRBV2,TRBJ1-2,.,TGTGCCAGCAGGGACACCGTCAACTATGGCTACACCTTC,CASRDTVNYGYTF
TRBD1,TRBV4-1,TRBJ1-1,.,TGCGCCAGCAGCCAAGCGCCGGGACAGGGGAGGGAAGCTTTCTTT,CASSQAPGQGREAFF
.,TRBV20-1,TRBJ2-7,.,TGCAGTGCTAGAGATTGGAGGTGGGACCCGCCCTACGAGCAGTACTTC,CSARDWRWDPPYEQYF
TRBD2,TRBV20-1,TRBJ2-4,.,TGCAGTGCTGCCGAAGGCGGGGGGGAAAACATTCAGTACTTC,CSAAEGGGENIQYF
.,TRBV7-2,TRBJ2-2,.,TGTGCCAGCAGCTTAGTAGAGAGAATCGGGGAGCTGTTTTTT,CASSLVERIGELFF
.,TRBV11-2,TRBJ2-1,.,TGTGCCAGCAGCTTAGATCGGTTCTATGAGCAGTTCTTC,CASSLDRFYEQFF
TRBD2,TRBV10-3,TRBJ2-1,.,TGTGCCGGCAATCAGCGGGGGGAGGGAGATGAGCAGTTCTTC,CAGNQRGEGDEQFF
.,TRBV11-2,TRBJ2-7,.,TGTGCCAGCAGCTCCGTGTTGGGGTTCTACGAGCAGTACTTC,CASSSVLGFYEQYF
TRBD2,TRBV11-1,TRBJ2-3,.,TGTGCCAGCAGAACCCGGCGGGGGGGCGCAGATACGCAGTATTTT,CASRTRRGGADTQYF
.,TRBV20-1,TRBJ1-1,many,TGCAGTGCTAGAGACGGGGCAGGGACTGAAGCTTTCTTT,CSARDGAGTEAFF
TRBD1,TRBV7-2,TRBJ2-3,.,TGTGCCAGCAGCCCCCGGACAGGCGATGATACGCAGTATTTT,CASSPRTGDDTQYF
.,TRBV28,TRBJ2-1,.,TGTGCCAGCAGTGCTTGGACTCTTTACAATGAGCAGTTCTTC,CASSAWTLYNEQFF
.,TRBV27,TRBJ2-5,.,TGTGCCAGCAGTCGAGGGATACCAGAGACCCAGTACTTC,CASSRGIPETQYF
TRBD1,TRBV28,TRBJ2-7,.,TGTGCCAGCAGTGTTTTGGGACAGGGTTACGACGAGCAGTACTTC,CASSVLGQGYDEQYF
.,TRBV15,TRBJ2-7,.,TGTGCCACCAGCAACACACTCTACGAGCAGTACTTC,CATSNTLYEQYF
.,TRBV20-1,TRBJ1-5,few,TGCAGTGCTTCCCCTGGGGCAGGCCAGCCCCAGCATTTT,CSASPGAGQPQHF
.,TRBV7-2,TRBJ2-1,.,TGTGCCAGCAGCTTGGACGCCGGGGGGCAGTTCTTC,CASSLDAGGQFF
TRBD2,TRBV27,TRBJ2-3,.,TGTGCCAGCAGTTTATTACCCGGGGGGTCCCACACAGATACGCAGTATTTT,CASSLLPGGSHTDTQYF
TRBD2,TRBV28,TRBJ2-5,many,TGTGCCAGCAGTGAGGCGGGGGGTGGAAAAGAGACCCAGTACTTC,CASSEAGGGKETQYF
.,TRBV7-9,TRBJ1-2,.,TGTGCCAGCAGCGACCCGGACAGCCACCGCGTTTATGGCTACACCTTC,CASSDPDSHRVYGYTF
TRBD1,TRBV6-5,TRBJ2-2,many,TGTGCCAGCAGTCAACTTCGGACAGGAGGAACCGGGGAGCTGTTTTTT,CASSQLRTGGTGELFF
.,TRBV7-2,TRBJ1-1,.,TGTGCCAGCAGCTTAGGCAGGGAACGGGTAGCTTTCTTT,CASSLGRERVAFF
.,TRBV5-1,TRBJ2-7,once,TGCGCCGGCAGGGTCAGAGGCGGGCGCTACGAGCAGTACTTC,CAGRVRGGRYEQYF
.,TRBV6-4,TRBJ1-2,.,TGTGCCAGCAGTGACTCCGGCAGGGTTTTCTATGGCTACACCTTC,CASSDSGRVFYGYTF
TRBD2,TRBV5-1,TRBJ2-5,few,TGCGCCAGCACCAAGACTAGCGGGAGCCAAGAGACCCAGTACTTC,CASTKTSGSQETQYF
.,TRBV7-2,TRBJ1-4,once,TGTGCCAGCAGCTTAGTCTTAGCTAACGAAAAACTGTTTTTT,CASSLVLANEKLFF
.,TRBV9,TRBJ1-5,many,TGTGCCAGCAGCAGAGGGGTGCTAGTGGATCAGCCCCAGCATTTT,CASSRGVLVDQPQHF
.,TRBV20-1,TRBJ2-5,.,TGCAGTGCTACAACCAGGCCGGGGGAGACCCAGTACTTC,CSATTRPGETQYF